One T cell receptor (beta chain) is described in this entry. Its antigen target is currently unknown. No per-base quality is available; no much larger clone lies one base away. This sample is drawn from a study of early T cells in non-severe SARS-CoV-2 infection (dated by TCRdb to the early 2020s). For the study in its entirety: Bulk RNA from unsorted whole blood was used for TCR sequencing, so alpha and beta chains could not be paired. What the research found in general, with its limitations: Matching against VDJdb was skewed toward anti-spike CD8 responses, likely underestimated virus-specific expansions, and missed private and CD4 specificities.

The method was 5' RACE. TCRdb records NextSeq 500 as the sequencer. To correct for sequencing error and PCR bias, the TCR library protocol tagged individual cDNA molecules with unique molecular identifiers. Both TCR alpha and beta chains were sequenced, and tight co-correlation was observed between alpha and beta sequence abundances in each sample. In the source study's methods: Decombinator V4 was used to perform V gene, J gene and CDR3 annotation of TCR sequences. Expanded TCRs were defined as changing significantly between any two time points under a Poisson model with p below 0.0001. TCR abundances were normalised to the total number of TCRs sequenced per sample and were expressed as counts per million. TRAV1-2 paired with TRAJ12, TRAJ20 or TRAJ33 defined MAIT TCRs, while TRAV10 paired with TRAJ18 defined iNKT TCRs. VDJdb, accessed on 1 November 2021, was searched for TCRs annotated for CMV, EBV and SARS-CoV-2, and TCRs annotated for more than one antigen were excluded. TCRdb reran the public reads through fastp at Q25 and MiXCR, keeping productive beta chains. Identical CDR3 protein sequences are pooled into one entry, listed with their most common genes and DNA. It is TCRdb's table, rather than the study itself, that gives the V and J calls and clone size. This sample comprises 75,000 to 100,000 distinct CDR3 sequences, about 16% of them detected only once. 4.5% to 7% of the sample lies in the top ten.

A case-control design nested within a healthcare worker cohort in London, UK, was used, with weekly nasopharyngeal swab PCR tests and blood sampling performed. Healthcare workers were recruited during the week of the UK lockdown, between 23 and 31 March 2020, and followed weekly for up to roughly 15 weeks. Including cysteine and phenylalanine, the CDR3 has 19 amino acids. Only the CDR3 region is kept as DNA, spanning 57 bases read in frame from base 1. From the germline V gene (reference sequence), CDR1 is MNHEY and CDR2 is SMNVEV. The V end gives up 6 bases and the J end 2 bases, leaving 22 bases in the junction not matched to a gene.

This clonotype originated in an adult who was a healthcare worker with PCR-confirmed SARS-CoV-2 infection or an uninfected control (not recorded which). The chain couples TRBV27 to TRBJ2-7; 7 junctional bases match TRBD1. Sequencing was performed on whole blood. At the DNA level, the sequence is TGTGCCAGCAGCCCTAAAGGCGGACAGGCCAGACTTATGCCCTACGAGCAGTACTTC. The translation is CASSPKGGQARLMPYEQYF.